What follows is one TCR beta chain and its context. Antigen unknown. The sample is drawn from a study of response to subunit inactivated influenza vaccine. TCRdb re-called the RT-PCR reads through MiXCR, storing one row per CDR3 protein. The table records hundreds of thousands of distinct CDR3 sequences, around 13% of them present only once. The CDR3 length is 17 residues. Germline V gene sequence: CDR1 SGHRS, CDR2 YFSETQ. Trimming pared 0 bases from V and 0 bases from J, leaving 16 bases between. Study-level points and caveats: Authors suggested seasonal influenza vaccinations each recruit few new T cells.

The rearrangement joins TRBV5-1 to TRBJ2-7; TRBD2 is a possible D gene (5 bases). The clonotype was recovered from a man in his fifties or sixties who received an inactivated influenza vaccine. The sequencing used PBMCs from blood, collected around two weeks before vaccination. Written as DNA, the CDR3 is TGCGCCAGCAGCTTGGTGGGCGGGCGGCAGAGCTCCTACGAGCAGTACTTC. This encodes CASSLVGGRQSSYEQYF.